The rows below give T cell receptor beta chains drawn from one sample of a study of T cells after yellow fever vaccination. Via MiXCR, TCRdb re-called the 5' RACE reads, giving one row per CDR3 protein. The data show some 200,000 distinct CDR3 sequences, 8% to 13% seen once. This specimen was CD8+ T cells sorted from PBMCs, taken 15 days after the yellow fever booster vaccination. The receptor source for this set is a man aged 18 to 29 who received the YFV17D yellow fever vaccine. CDR3s include the opening cysteine and the closing phenylalanine or tryptophan. Each record gives: V gene, clone size, CDR3 length, J gene, D gene, CDR3 DNA, CDR3 protein. A D gene is named only where the DNA matches it firmly. Some rows mark clone size as missing; the rest say once, few, many or name a class of expanded clone.

>TRBV28|few|17|TRBJ2-3|NA
TGTGCCAGCAGTTCTAGAAGGACAAGGGCTAGCACAGATACGCAGTATTTT
CASSSRRTRASTDTQYF
>TRBV7-9|few|10|TRBJ1-2|NA
TGTGCCAGCGACGGGGGTGGCTACACCTTC
CASDGGGYTF
>TRBV6-4|NA|15|TRBJ2-3|TRBD2
TGTGCCAGCAGTGACTCTAGCGGGGGGCCAGATACGCAGTATTTT
CASSDSSGGPDTQYF
>TRBV7-9|many|16|TRBJ2-7|NA
TGTGCCAGCAGCTTTATTCCAGGGGAAGAGGGCTACGAGCAGTACTTC
CASSFIPGEEGYEQYF
>TRBV7-8|few|14|TRBJ1-1|NA
TGTGCCAGCACCTCCGGGACAACGAACACTGAAGCTTTCTTT
CASTSGTTNTEAFF
>TRBV7-9|few|13|TRBJ1-4|NA
TGTGCCAGCAGCCCCCCAGGGACCCAAAAACTGTTTTTT
CASSPPGTQKLFF
>TRBV4-3|NA|15|TRBJ1-2|NA
TGCGCCAGCAGCCAAGAGGGGGTGGCGTTCTATGGCTACACCTTC
CASSQEGVAFYGYTF
>TRBV21-1|few|14|TRBJ2-7|NA
TGTGCCAGCAGCAGTGGGACACAGACCTACGAGCAGTACTTC
CASSSGTQTYEQYF
>TRBV19|NA|13|TRBJ1-5|NA
TGTGCCAGTTCGGGGTCGATTAATCAGCCCCAGCATTTT
CASSGSINQPQHF
>TRBV4-2|few|15|TRBJ1-1|NA
TGTGCCAGCAGCGCCCCGACGGGGGGCATGACTGAAGCTTTCTTT
CASSAPTGGMTEAFF
>TRBV4-2|few|14|TRBJ2-7|NA
TGTGCCAGCAGCCAAGATCGGGGGCCAAACGAGCAGTACTTC
CASSQDRGPNEQYF
>TRBV2|NA|15|TRBJ2-1|TRBD2
TGTGCCAGCAGGGGGGCCGGACTAGCTCTCTCTGAGCAGTTCTTC
CASRGAGLALSEQFF
>TRBV6-5|NA|14|TRBJ1-2|NA
TGTGCCAGCAGTTACGGGCAGGGGCCTTATGGCTACACCTTC
CASSYGQGPYGYTF
>TRBV3-1|NA|12|TRBJ1-6|NA
TGTGCCAGCAGCCAACTGGGGGCCACCCTCCACTTT
CASSQLGATLHF
>TRBV4-1|NA|16|TRBJ2-3|NA
TGCGCCAGCAGCCAAGATTTCTCGGGGAGCACAGATACGCAGTATTTT
CASSQDFSGSTDTQYF
>TRBV2|few|13|TRBJ2-7|NA
TGTGCCAGCAGCCTGACTCAAGTCTACGAGCAGTACTTC
CASSLTQVYEQYF
>TRBV7-9|NA|14|TRBJ1-1|NA
TGTGCCAGCAGCGCCCTACACCCCCGGACTTATGCTTTCTTT
CASSALHPRTYAFF
>TRBV6-1|NA|15|TRBJ2-4|NA
TGTGCCAGTCGGGGGAACCTAGTAGCCAAAAACATTCAGTACTTC
CASRGNLVAKNIQYF
>TRBV2|few|18|TRBJ2-1|TRBD2
TGTGCCAGCAGCACGACTAGCGGGGGGCCCTCACCTTACAATGAGCAGTTCTTC
CASSTTSGGPSPYNEQFF
>TRBV6-1|NA|14|TRBJ2-5|TRBD2
TGTGCCAGCAGTGACGGGAGGGTCAAAGAGACCCAGTACTTC
CASSDGRVKETQYF
>TRBV7-9|few|12|TRBJ1-2|NA
TGTGCCAGCAGCTTAGGTGTAGGTGGCTACACCTTC
CASSLGVGGYTF
>TRBV6-6|NA|16|TRBJ2-7|NA
TGTGCCAGCAGTTACTCCTTATCTGAGAAACCTTACGAGCAGTACTTC
CASSYSLSEKPYEQYF